This passage covers 4 T cell receptor beta chains from one sample sequenced in a study of cytomegalovirus exposure and HLA in healthy donors. This PCR relied on a set of 60 Vbeta primers and 13 Jbeta primers. Sequencing was performed with immunoSEQ multiplex PCR; in TCRdb, only in-frame clones are kept and a portion is missing. The sample lists 100,000 to 120,000 clones; around 84% were seen once. Material for sequencing was PBMCs. Receptors originate from a man younger than 45 in good health and CMV-seronegative.

The rearrangement uses TRBV4-3 and TRBJ2-3; 10 bases fit TRBD1. The CDR3 contains 16 residues. The J segment lost 6 bases and the V segment lost 3 bases, leaving 9 bases of the junction unmatched. Germline V gives CDR1 LGHNA, CDR2 YSLEER. The CDR3 DNA follows: TGCGCCAGCAGCCAGCGCCGGGACAGGGGCAGCGATACGCAGTATTTT. This translates into CASSQRRDRGSDTQYF.

This chain's CDR3 is CASSLGQVIEAFF. The CDR3, as DNA: TGTGCCAGCAGCTTAGGACAGGTAATTGAAGCTTTCTTT. The rearrangement uses TRBV28 and TRBJ1-1; TRBD1 agrees at 7 bases. With 6 bases clipped from V and 7 bases from J, the junction kept 8 bases outside the gene matches. The germline V gene has CDR1 MDHEN and CDR2 SYDVKM. CDR3 length equals 13 residues.

This CDR3 reads CASSQVGTLEYGYTF. The DNA for the CDR3 is TGCGCCAGCAGCCAAGTCGGGACACTTGAATATGGCTACACCTTC. The chain recombines TRBV4-1 with TRBJ1-2, with a tentative D call TRBD1 (6 bases). The CDR3 runs 15 residues. Germline V gives CDR1 MGHRA, CDR2 YSYEKL. V was trimmed by 1 base and J by 5 bases, leaving 14 bases between them.

The chain has TRBV7-8 and TRBJ2-1; 13 nucleotides match TRBD2. V lost 5 bases to trimming and J lost 3 bases; unmatched junction nucleotides: 19. CDR3 length: 21 amino acids. The germline CDR1 and CDR2 sequences are SGHVS and FQNEAQ. CDR3 bases: TGTGCCAGCAGCACAAAAAATCGGACTAGCGGGAGTCCCCTTGACTACAATGAGCAGTTCTTC. This translates into CASSTKNRTSGSPLDYNEQFF.